This T cell receptor (beta chain) derives from a study of T cell repertoires in cytomegalovirus infection. Study-level background: Based on public TCR beta signatures, there were indications of CMV infection and of a matching HLA type. General study results and limits: There were HLA-C-restricted CMV-specific TCR beta clonotypes dominating the ex vivo response.

This clonotype occurred a few times. Its specificity is not known. One entry per CDR3 protein, called by TCRdb with MiXCR from the reads. The profile shows 450,000 to 650,000 distinct CDR3 sequences, 26% of them singletons. From germline, CDR1 is MNHNS and CDR2 SASEGT. There are 14 residues in the CDR3. V lost 6 bases and J lost 6, with 15 bases in between. The receptor was derived from a human donor in good health (CMV status not recorded). Some clones in this sample may be carry-over from other donors' samples. Sequenced: PBMCs. This sequence joins TRBV6-1 and TRBJ1-5; D gene ambiguous. The CDR3 DNA sequence: TGTGCCAGCAGCCCCCTGGGCTTGGGTCAGCCCCAGCATTTT. Translating it yields CASSPLGLGQPQHF.